The 27 T cell receptor beta chains below all came from one sample that was sequenced in a study of STAT5B mutations in CD4+ large granular lymphocyte leukemia. Measured with immunoSEQ multiplex PCR; TCRdb has only the in-frame clones, and not every one. This sample yields roughly 34,000 clones, of which 76% are seen a single time; around 7% belongs to the top ten. Material: CD4+ T cells from blood buffy coats. These TCRs come from a human donor in good health.

The table lists this clone with a count of one. The chain has TRBV15 and TRBJ2-2, with D unclear. Trimming took off 5 bases at V and 6 bases at J, with 4 bases between the two ends. Germline CDR1 LNHNV, CDR2 YYDKDF (reference sequence). CDR3 size: 11 residues. CDR3 sequence: CATSVSGELFF. CDR3 coding DNA: TGTGCCACCAGCGTATCCGGGGAGCTGTTTTTT.

This clone was counted once. The rearrangement uses TRBV5-1 and TRBJ2-3; D is uncertain. The V end was cut by 4 bases, the J end by 0 bases, with 9 bases between. Germline V gene sequence: CDR1 SGHRS, CDR2 YFSETQ. The CDR3 is 14 residues long. The CDR3 loop is CASSPQYSTDTQYF. CDR3 DNA sequence: TGCGCCAGCAGCCCTCAGTATAGCACAGATACGCAGTATTTT.

The rearrangement uses TRBV9 and TRBJ1-5, with a possible D match to TRBD1 (5 bases). The CDR3 contains 13 residues. Trimming took off 4 bases at V and 6 bases at J, with 11 bases between the two ends. Germline V gene sequence: CDR1 SGDLS, CDR2 YYNGEE. CDR3 bases: TGTGCCAGCAGCCGGGGGGGTAGTCAGCCCCAGCATTTT. Translation: CASSRGGSQPQHF.

This rearrangement joins TRBV2 to TRBJ1-1, with no clear D. CDR1 is SNHLY and CDR2 is FYNNEI in the germline V gene. V lost 8 bases and J 10 bases, leaving 17 bases between the germline ends. This CDR3 is 12 amino acids long. The CDR3 spells CASGWEVVGAFF. The CDR3 nucleotides are TGTGCCAGCGGTTGGGAGGTCGTCGGAGCTTTCTTT.

In this sample, this clone turned up once. J is TRBJ2-3 and V is TRBV7-9, with 9 bases that match TRBD2. The CDR3 spans 14 residues. V shed 2 bases and J 9 bases; nucleotides not matched to a gene: 6. CDR1 is SEHNR and CDR2 is FQNEAQ in the germline V gene (reference sequence). CDR3 in amino acids: CASSLLLAGGTQYF. The CDR3 coding sequence is TGTGCCAGCAGCTTACTTTTGGCGGGGGGGACGCAGTATTTT.

In its sample, this clone was seen once. The chain joins TRBV18 to TRBJ1-5; 10 bases are a match to TRBD1. The CDR3 loop spans 15 amino acids. Germline-derived CDR1 and CDR2 are KGHSH and LQKENI. The trim removed 3 bases at V and 4 bases at J, leaving 3 bases unmatched. The DNA for the CDR3 is TGTGCCAGCTCACCTCGGGGACAGGGGAATCAGCCCCAGCATTTT. Translating gives CASSPRGQGNQPQHF.

This chain connects TRBV18 to TRBJ1-2; no clear D. CDR1 and CDR2 from the germline V gene are KGHSH and LQKENI. Trimming cost V 1 base and J 6 bases, with 12 bases left between them. The CDR3 is 14 residues long. The CDR3 reads CASSPQGPEHGYTF. The CDR3 region has the DNA TGTGCCAGCTCACCACAAGGGCCCGAGCATGGCTACACCTTC.

The chain combines TRBV4-3 with TRBJ1-1; 9 bases match TRBD1. The CDR3 runs to 14 residues. V was clipped by 1 base and J by 11 bases; unmatched bases: 8. Germline V lookup: CDR1 LGHNA, CDR2 YSLEER. For the CDR3, the DNA is TGCGCCAGCAGCCAAGCTAGGACAGGGGTCGGGGCTTTCTTT. Amino acids: CASSQARTGVGAFF.

The rearrangement uses TRBV28 and TRBJ1-5; D is ambiguous. CDR1 MDHEN and CDR2 SYDVKM come from the germline V gene. The CDR3 sequence is 13 residues long. Between the trimmed V and J ends, which lost 6 bases and 8 bases, there was a span of 14 bases. The CDR3 is CASRDGYLEPQHF. CDR3 in DNA: TGTGCCAGCAGAGACGGGTATCTGGAGCCCCAGCATTTT.

V gene TRBV4-3 combines with J gene TRBJ1-3; D possibly corresponds to TRBD1 (5 bases). V dropped 0 bases and J dropped 0 bases, with 12 bases sitting between them. The CDR3 covers 17 residues. Germline V gene data show CDR1 as LGHNA and CDR2 as YSLEER. The CDR3: CASSQDQQRGSGNTIYF. The DNA for the CDR3 is TGCGCCAGCAGCCAAGATCAGCAGAGGGGCTCTGGAAACACCATATATTTT.

The chain links TRBV5-4 to TRBJ2-1; 13 bases are a match to TRBD2. The germline CDR1 and CDR2 sequences are SGHNT and YYREEE (reference sequence). This CDR3 comprises 16 residues. Trimming removed 4 bases from V and 7 bases from J; junction bases left unmatched: 8. CDR3 DNA sequence: TGTGCCAGCAGCGGCCCTCGGACTAGCGGGAGAAATGAGCAGTTCTTC. The encoded protein is CASSGPRTSGRNEQFF.

J is TRBJ2-3 and V is TRBV6-4; either TRBD1 or TRBD2 may supply D (5 bases each). The V gene lost 4 bases and the J gene lost 0 bases, with 11 bases spanning the gap. This CDR3 has 15 residues. Germline V gene data show CDR1 as MRHNA and CDR2 as SNTAGT. This chain's CDR3 is CASSVGPLSTDTQYF. DNA of the CDR3: TGTGCCAGCAGTGTGGGACCGCTTAGCACAGATACGCAGTATTTT.

This clone was counted only a few times. The chain carries TRBV2 and TRBJ2-7; 10 positions agree with TRBD1. V lost 7 bases to trimming and J lost 11 bases; unmatched junction nucleotides: 17. The CDR3 is 15 amino acids. CDR1 and CDR2 from the germline V gene are SNHLY and FYNNEI. CDR3 in amino acids: CASKRLGTGDGRKYF. Here the CDR3 DNA reads TGTGCCAGCAAGAGACTAGGGACAGGGGATGGTCGGAAGTACTTC. Full variable domain (rest looked up from reference TRBV2 and TRBJ2-7): EPEVTQTPSHQVTQMGQEVILRCVPISNHLYFYWYRQILGQKVEFLVSFYNNEISEKSEIFDDQFSVERPDGSNFTLKIRSTKLEDSAMYFCASKRLGTGDGRKYFGPGTRLTVT.

V usage is TRBV5-1 and J usage is TRBJ2-5, with TRBD2 identical over 7 bases. Germline-derived CDR1 and CDR2 are SGHRS and YFSETQ. The CDR3 spans 14 residues. Trimming at V came to 6 bases and at J to 7 bases, leaving 12 bases not matched to a gene. Here the CDR3 DNA reads TGCGCCAGCACTGAAATTGCGGGGGAAGGGACCCAGTACTTC. Its translation is CASTEIAGEGTQYF.

The V and J genes are TRBV7-9 and TRBJ2-3; D call uncertain. Per germline, CDR1 SEHNR and CDR2 FQNEAQ (reference sequence). The CDR3 loop spans 12 amino acids. The V and J ends lost 5 bases and 2 bases respectively, with 5 bases between them. CDR3 sequence: CASSPDTDTQYF. CDR3 DNA sequence: TGTGCCAGCAGCCCAGACACAGATACGCAGTATTTT. The complete variable domain, with remaining parts taken from reference TRBV7-9 and TRBJ2-3, reads DTGVSQNPRHKITKRGQNVTFRCDPISEHNRLYWYRQTLGQGPEFLTYFQNEAQLEKSRLLSDRFSAERPKGSFSTLEIQRTEQGDSAMYLCASSPDTDTQYFGPGTRLTVL.

The sample holds a few counts of this clone. The chain carries TRBV7-2 and TRBJ1-5; a weak D match, TRBD1 (5 bases). V was shortened by 2 bases and J by 11 bases, with 22 bases between the two germline ends. The CDR3 length is 16 residues. Per germline, CDR1 SGHTA and CDR2 FQGNSA. The CDR3: CASSLIPSGRVGAQHF. CDR3 in DNA: TGTGCCAGCAGCTTAATCCCCAGCGGCAGGGTTGGGGCCCAGCATTTT.

This chain uses TRBV10-3 with TRBJ2-1; D may be TRBD1 or TRBD2 (5 bases each). Trimming took off 6 bases at V and 8 bases at J, with 14 bases between the two ends. The CDR3 covers 13 residues. CDR1 ENHRY and CDR2 SYGVKD come from the germline V gene. This CDR3 reads CAISPQGPDEQFF. As DNA, the CDR3 is TGTGCCATCAGCCCGCAGGGACCCGATGAGCAGTTCTTC.

The genes are TRBV21-1 and TRBJ1-2; the table's D call, TRBD1, has no DNA check behind it. TRBV21-1 is listed as a pseudogene. The CDR3 contains 12 residues. CDR3 sequence reads: CASSKDRGGYTF. In nucleotides, the CDR3 is TGTGCCAGCAGCAAAGATAGGGGCGGCTACACCTTC.

This clone appeared a few times. The gene calls are TRBV29-1 and TRBJ1-5, with a possible D match to TRBD1 (5 bases). Germline CDR1 and CDR2: SQVTM and ANQGSEA. V shed 4 bases and J shed 4 bases, with 11 bases lying between them. This CDR3 comprises 13 residues. The CDR3, as DNA: TGCAGCGTTGGCGTGGCAGGGAATCAGCCCCAGCATTTT. This encodes CSVGVAGNQPQHF.

The chain carries TRBV14 and TRBJ2-5; 8 nucleotides align to TRBD2. CDR1 is SGHDN and CDR2 is FVKESK in the germline V gene. The trim removed 3 bases at V and 3 bases at J, leaving 3 bases unmatched. The CDR3 has 14 residues. DNA for the CDR3: TGTGCCAGCAGCCAGGGACTAGGGAAAGAGACCCAGTACTTC. As protein: CASSQGLGKETQYF.

This clone was picked up a small number of times. The J gene is TRBJ2-5, the V gene TRBV21-1; no DNA check was done on the table's D call, TRBD2. TRBV21-1 is listed as a pseudogene. This CDR3 comprises 15 residues. CDR3 bases: TGTGCCAGCAGCAAAGTGAAGAGTGTAGAAGAGACCCAGTACTTC. It specifies CASSKVKSVEETQYF.

V usage is TRBV6-6 and J usage is TRBJ2-7, with 8 nucleotides matching TRBD1. Germline V gene sequence: CDR1 MNHNY, CDR2 SVGAGI (reference sequence). The CDR3 consists of 14 residues. The ends lost 6 bases at V and 6 bases at J; junction bases unmatched: 10. The CDR3, as DNA: TGTGCCAGCAGCCCCCGCCAACAGGGGGGCGAGCAGTACTTC. It specifies CASSPRQQGGEQYF.

This clone appeared a single time. CDR3 loop: CAIGRLGSYNEQFF. The CDR3 region has the DNA TGTGCCATCGGGAGACTAGGCTCCTACAATGAGCAGTTCTTC. This chain joins TRBV10-3 and TRBJ2-1; D is possibly TRBD2 (6 bases). V was trimmed by 8 bases and J by 0 bases, leaving 11 bases between them. Germline V gene lookup returns CDR1 ENHRY and CDR2 SYGVKD. The CDR3 runs to 14 residues.

The V and J genes are TRBV2 and TRBJ2-3, with D maybe TRBD1 (6 bases). CDR1 SNHLY and CDR2 FYNNEI come from the germline V gene. Trimming removed 6 bases at V and 4 bases at J, with 17 bases between. CDR3 length: 15 amino acids. CDR3: CASSRQSSGADTQYF. DNA of the CDR3: TGTGCCAGCAGCAGACAGTCATCAGGGGCAGATACGCAGTATTTT.

This chain connects TRBV29-1 to TRBJ2-6; the D is unclear. V was cut by 5 bases and J by 4 bases, with 9 bases left in between. CDR1 is SQVTM, CDR2 ANQGSEA, per germline. There are 13 residues in the CDR3. The CDR3 DNA sequence: TGCAGCGTTCTACTCGCGGGGGCCAACGTCCTGACTTTC. Protein sequence: CSVLLAGANVLTF.

The chain has TRBV7-9 and TRBJ2-1; 8 nucleotides align to TRBD2. V shed 5 bases, J shed 7 bases, and the junction held 10 bases outside the gene matches. The CDR3 runs 15 residues. Germline V CDR1 and CDR2: SEHNR, FQNEAQ (reference sequence). As DNA, the CDR3 is TGTGCCAGCAGCGCCGCCTTCGGGGGGGGGAATGAGCAGTTCTTC. This sequence encodes CASSAAFGGGNEQFF. The variable domain in full, completed from reference TRBV7-9 and TRBJ2-1, reads DTGVSQNPRHKITKRGQNVTFRCDPISEHNRLYWYRQTLGQGPEFLTYFQNEAQLEKSRLLSDRFSAERPKGSFSTLEIQRTEQGDSAMYLCASSAAFGGGNEQFFGPGTRLTVL.

The V call is TRBV7-2, the J call TRBJ1-6; 8 nucleotides line up with TRBD1. Germline CDR1 is SGHTA and CDR2 is FQGNSA. V gave up 4 bases and J gave up 3 bases; unmatched junction bases: 2. The CDR3 is made up of 15 amino acids. CDR3 in DNA: TGTGCCAGCAGCTCCGGACAGGGCTATAATTCACCCCTCCACTTT. This translates into CASSSGQGYNSPLHF.